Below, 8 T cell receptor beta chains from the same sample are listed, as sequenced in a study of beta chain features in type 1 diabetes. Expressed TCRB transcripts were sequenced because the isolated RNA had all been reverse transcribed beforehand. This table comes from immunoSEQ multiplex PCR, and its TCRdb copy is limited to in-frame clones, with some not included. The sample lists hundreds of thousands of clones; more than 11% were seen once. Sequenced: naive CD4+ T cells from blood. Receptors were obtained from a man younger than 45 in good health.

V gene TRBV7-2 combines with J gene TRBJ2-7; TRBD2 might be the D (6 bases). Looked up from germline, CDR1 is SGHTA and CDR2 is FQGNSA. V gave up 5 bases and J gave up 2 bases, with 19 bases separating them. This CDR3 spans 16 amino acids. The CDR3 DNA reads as TGTGCCAGCAGCCAAGCGGGCCAAGTCAGACCCTACGAGCAGTACTTC. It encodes CASSQAGQVRPYEQYF.

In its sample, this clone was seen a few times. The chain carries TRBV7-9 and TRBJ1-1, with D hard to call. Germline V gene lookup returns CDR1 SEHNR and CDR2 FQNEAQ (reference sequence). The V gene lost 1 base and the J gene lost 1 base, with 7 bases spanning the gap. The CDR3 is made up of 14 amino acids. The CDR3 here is CASSLVGENTEAFF. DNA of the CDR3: TGTGCCAGCAGCTTAGTTGGCGAGAACACTGAAGCTTTCTTT.

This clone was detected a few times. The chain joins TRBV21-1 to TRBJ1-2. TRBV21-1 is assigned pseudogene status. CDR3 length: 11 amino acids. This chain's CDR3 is CASSRNYGYTF. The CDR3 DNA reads TGTGCCAGCAGCAGGAACTATGGCTACACCTTC.

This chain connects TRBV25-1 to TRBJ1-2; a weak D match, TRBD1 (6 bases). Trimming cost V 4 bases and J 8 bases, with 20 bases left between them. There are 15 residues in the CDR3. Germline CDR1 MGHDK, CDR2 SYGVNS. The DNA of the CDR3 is TGTGCCAGCAGTGTAGCGGGGGCTCGTGCGCGAGGCTACACCTTC. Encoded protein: CASSVAGARARGYTF.

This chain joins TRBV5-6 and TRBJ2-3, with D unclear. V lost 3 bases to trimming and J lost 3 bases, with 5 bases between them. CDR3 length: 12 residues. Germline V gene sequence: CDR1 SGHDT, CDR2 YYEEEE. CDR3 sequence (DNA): TGTGCCAGCAGCTCCATAACAGATACGCAGTATTTT. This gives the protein CASSSITDTQYF.

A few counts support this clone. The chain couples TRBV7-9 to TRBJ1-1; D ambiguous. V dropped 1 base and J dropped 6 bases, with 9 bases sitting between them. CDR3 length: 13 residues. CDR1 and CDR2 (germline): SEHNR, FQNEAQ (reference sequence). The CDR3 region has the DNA TGTGCCAGCAGCTTAGTCTCCAGGTCTGAAGCTTTCTTT. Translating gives CASSLVSRSEAFF.

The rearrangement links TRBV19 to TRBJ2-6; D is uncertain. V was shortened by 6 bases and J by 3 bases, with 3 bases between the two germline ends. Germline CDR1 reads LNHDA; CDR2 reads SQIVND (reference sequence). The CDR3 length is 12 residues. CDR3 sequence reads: CASSFGANVLTF. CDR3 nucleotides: TGTGCCAGTAGCTTTGGGGCCAACGTCCTGACTTTC.

This chain's CDR3 is CASSPRITQETQYF. CDR3 DNA: TGTGCCAGCTCACCACGGATCACCCAAGAGACCCAGTACTTC. The rearrangement links TRBV18 to TRBJ2-5; the D is unclear. V was cut by 1 base and J by 1 base, with 7 bases left in between. The CDR3 has 14 amino acids. Germline V gives CDR1 KGHSH, CDR2 LQKENI.